The 29 T cell receptor beta chains reported below all come from one sample, sequenced in a study of shared clonotypes between healthy human individuals. Sequencing was performed with immunoSEQ multiplex PCR; in TCRdb, only in-frame clones are kept and a portion is missing. The sample includes about 1 million clones, 60% to 80% of them seen just once. The specimen sequenced was memory CD4+ T cells sorted from blood. Subset: CD45RA-negative fraction. The origin of the receptors is a man between 18 and 29 years old in good health.

This clone was counted only a few times. The sample carries other DNA sequences with the same CDR3. The chain links TRBV30 to TRBJ1-3; no firm D call. V shed 0 bases and J shed 0 bases, with 3 bases lying between them. Per the germline V gene, CDR1 is GTSNPN and CDR2 is SVGIG (reference sequence). CDR3 size: 13 residues. Written as DNA, the CDR3 is TGTGCCTGGAGTGTAGGCTCTGGAAACACCATATATTTT. Amino acids: CAWSVGSGNTIYF.

This clone was observed a few times. DNA of the CDR3: TGTGCCAGCAGCGTAGGGGCGGGGGCTAGCAATCAGCCCCAGCATTTT. The encoded protein is CASSVGAGASNQPQHF. The rearrangement links TRBV9 to TRBJ1-5, with D perhaps matching TRBD1 (6 bases). CDR1 is SGDLS, CDR2 YYNGEE, per germline. V dropped 0 bases and J dropped 0 bases, with 10 bases sitting between them. This CDR3 region has 16 residues.

The chain has TRBV5-1 and TRBJ1-4; D remains ambiguous. The CDR3 consists of 14 residues. With 0 bases removed from V and 5 bases from J, the gap between germline ends came to 8 bases. Germline lookup yields CDR1 SGHRS and CDR2 YFSETQ. The CDR3 bases are TGCGCCAGCAGCTTGGAGGGAAAAAATGAAAAACTGTTTTTT. Translation gives CASSLEGKNEKLFF.

The sample holds one count of this clone. The rearrangement joins TRBV18 to TRBJ1-4; TRBD1 might be the D (5 bases). The CDR3 runs 16 residues. From germline, CDR1 is KGHSH and CDR2 LQKENI. Trimming left V 3 bases short and J 0 bases short, with 11 bases between. In nucleotides, the CDR3 is TGTGCCAGCTCACCTTTAGACAGCACAACTAATGAAAAACTGTTTTTT. Amino acids: CASSPLDSTTNEKLFF.

Concerning this clone: The junction differs from germline at one of its ends, possibly a read error. The chain carries TRBV5-1 and TRBJ2-7, with a weak D call TRBD1 (7 bases). This CDR3 contains 15 residues. The V gene's germline CDR1 is SGHRS and CDR2 YFSETQ. The CDR3 DNA follows: TGCTCCAGCAGCTTGGTGGCAGGGGGGTCCTACGAGCAGTACTTC. Its protein is CSSSLVAGGSYEQYF.

The chain employs TRBV7-9 and TRBJ2-3, with unresolved D. The germline V gene has CDR1 SEHNR and CDR2 FQNEAQ (reference sequence). Between the trimmed V and J ends, which lost 5 bases and 2 bases, there was a span of 11 bases. This CDR3 is 14 amino acids long. CDR3 region: CASSKQDTTDTQYF. The CDR3 DNA sequence: TGTGCCAGCAGCAAACAAGACACCACAGATACGCAGTATTTT.

The chain combines TRBV29-1 with TRBJ2-2; 10 bases map to TRBD1. CDR3 length: 16 residues. Germline V gene data show CDR1 as SQVTM and CDR2 as ANQGSEA. Losses at the gene ends were 2 bases for V and 3 bases for J; bases not matched to a gene: 6. The CDR3 region is CSVEIGTGAYTGELFF. The CDR3 nucleotides read TGCAGCGTTGAAATTGGGACAGGGGCCTACACCGGGGAGCTGTTTTTT.

The genes are TRBV6-5 and TRBJ1-6, with D perhaps matching TRBD1 (5 bases). CDR3 length: 15 amino acids. Germline lookup yields CDR1 MNHEY and CDR2 SVGAGI. The ends were cut back, 1 base at V and 10 bases at J, with 14 bases in the middle. Here the CDR3 reads CASSYYLGGNSPLHF. Here the CDR3 DNA reads TGTGCCAGCAGTTACTACCTCGGGGGAAACTCACCCCTCCACTTT.

This clone was found a few times. This may arise from a read error, as a much more abundant clone is one base away. Other DNA sequences within the sample encode an identical CDR3. This chain connects TRBV5-1 to TRBJ1-1; no clear D. The CDR3 extends over 13 amino acids. Trimming cost V 2 bases and J 1 base, with 6 bases left between them. CDR1 is SGHRS and CDR2 is YFSETQ in the germline V gene. CDR3 DNA: TGCGCCAGCAGCTTAGGCAGGAACACTGAAGCTTTCTTT. This translates into CASSLGRNTEAFF.

This chain links TRBV10-3 with TRBJ2-7, with D possibly TRBD2 on 6 matching bases. The V end lost 8 bases, the J end lost 2 bases, and 13 bases lay between the germline ends. CDR1 and CDR2 (germline): ENHRY, SYGVKD. The CDR3 totals 13 residues. The CDR3 reads CAISPGGTYEQYF. The CDR3, as DNA: TGTGCCATCTCCCCTGGGGGGACCTACGAGCAGTACTTC.

The CDR3 loop reads CASSFSGLSFTGELFF. The CDR3 bases are TGTGCCAGCAGCTTCTCGGGACTCAGTTTCACCGGGGAGCTGTTTTTT. This chain joins TRBV7-6 and TRBJ2-2; TRBD2 might be the D (6 bases). V lost 3 bases to trimming and J lost 4 bases, with 15 bases between them. Germline CDR1 is SGHVS and CDR2 is FNYEAQ. This CDR3 has 16 residues.

Concerning this clone: The sample has other DNA sequences that encode this CDR3 too. This chain uses TRBV18 with TRBJ2-5; TRBD2 matches 7 bases. The J segment lost 2 bases and the V segment lost 0 bases, leaving 0 bases of the junction unmatched. Germline V gene data show CDR1 as KGHSH and CDR2 as LQKENI. This CDR3 has 14 amino acids. CDR3 sequence: CASSPPGLQETQYF. DNA of the CDR3: TGTGCCAGCTCACCACCGGGACTACAAGAGACCCAGTACTTC.

The V gene is TRBV27, the J gene TRBJ2-1; D is ambiguous. Trimming removed 7 bases from V and 6 bases from J, with 13 bases in between. Germline CDR1 and CDR2: MNHEY and SMNVEV (reference sequence). The CDR3 has 13 amino acids. The CDR3 region is CASTPLGPNEQFF. CDR3 coding DNA: TGTGCCAGCACCCCGTTAGGGCCCAATGAGCAGTTCTTC.

V gene TRBV5-1 combines with J gene TRBJ2-2; D not resolved. This CDR3 is 15 amino acids long. The germline V and J ends were trimmed by 1 base and 5 bases, with 12 bases remaining between them. Germline-derived CDR1 and CDR2 are SGHRS and YFSETQ. CDR3 loop: CASSLSTAGTGELFF. The CDR3 region has the DNA TGCGCCAGCAGCTTGAGTACAGCCGGGACCGGGGAGCTGTTTTTT.

The chain joins TRBV15 to TRBJ2-2; TRBD2 is a possible D gene (6 bases). The CDR3 sequence is 18 residues long. V was shortened by 4 bases and J by 3 bases, with 21 bases between the two germline ends. Germline CDR1 LNHNV, CDR2 YYDKDF (reference sequence). CDR3 residues: CATSTYSGRDFYTGELFF. The CDR3 DNA reads as TGTGCCACCAGCACCTATTCGGGCCGGGACTTTTACACCGGGGAGCTGTTTTTT.

The V gene is TRBV7-9, the J gene TRBJ1-5; 7 bases fit TRBD1. V shed 8 bases, J shed 2 bases, and the junction held 6 bases outside the gene matches. Germline loops: CDR1 SEHNR, CDR2 FQNEAQ (reference sequence). This CDR3 has 14 residues. CDR3: CASFDRVRNQPQHF. In nucleotides, the CDR3 is TGTGCCAGCTTTGACAGGGTTCGCAATCAGCCCCAGCATTTT.

The chain combines TRBV10-3 with TRBJ1-4, with a possible D match to TRBD1 (5 bases). Germline V gives CDR1 ENHRY, CDR2 SYGVKD. This CDR3 spans 14 amino acids. V was cut by 4 bases and J by 7 bases, with 13 bases left in between. CDR3 residues: CAISGGGNVEKLFF. CDR3 sequence (DNA): TGTGCCATCAGTGGGGGGGGTAACGTTGAAAAACTGTTTTTT.

About this clone itself: The sample contains more than one DNA sequence encoding this CDR3. The chain carries TRBV11-3 and TRBJ2-2, with D tentatively TRBD2 (6 bases). The CDR3 contains 13 residues. The ends were cut back, 3 bases at V and 4 bases at J, with 6 bases in the middle. Germline CDR1 SGHNT, CDR2 YENEEA. This CDR3 reads CASSFSGTGELFF. CDR3 bases: TGTGCCAGCAGCTTTAGCGGCACCGGGGAGCTGTTTTTT.

The V gene is TRBV27, the J gene TRBJ2-4, with D unresolved. With 6 bases removed from V and 3 bases from J, the gap between germline ends came to 15 bases. CDR3 length: 15 residues. The germline V gene has CDR1 MNHEY and CDR2 SMNVEV (reference sequence). Written as DNA, the CDR3 is TGTGCCAGCAGCTATACAGATCCCGGCAAAAACATTCAGTACTTC. This codes for CASSYTDPGKNIQYF.

The rearrangement uses TRBV18 and TRBJ1-3; 9 positions match TRBD1. V was pared by 3 bases and J by 7 bases, with 4 bases of the junction left unmatched. This CDR3 contains 14 residues. The germline gives CDR1 KGHSH, CDR2 LQKENI. The CDR3 nucleotides read TGTGCCAGCTCACCCTCCGGACAGGGGAACACCATATATTTT. As protein: CASSPSGQGNTIYF.

The chain links TRBV10-2 to TRBJ2-5; D may be TRBD1 (5 bases). In germline, CDR1 is WSHSY, CDR2 SAAADI. V was clipped by 8 bases and J by 5 bases, with 15 bases between them. The CDR3 contains 13 residues. The CDR3 bases are TGCGCCAGCCGGGTGGTCCCAGGGGAGACCCAGTACTTC. Protein sequence: CASRVVPGETQYF.

This chain connects TRBV7-2 to TRBJ1-6; D remains ambiguous. V shed 2 bases and J shed 8 bases, with 7 bases lying between them. The length of the CDR3 is 13 residues. Germline values: CDR1 SGHTA, CDR2 FQGNSA. The chain's CDR3 is CASSLYEDSPLHF. CDR3 nucleotides: TGTGCCAGCAGCTTATACGAGGATTCACCCCTCCACTTT.

This clone was seen more than once but under ten times. The genes are TRBV7-9 and TRBJ1-2; D is uncertain. Deletions cut 5 bases from V and 3 bases from J, with 10 bases between. CDR3 length equals 13 residues. Germline V gives CDR1 SEHNR, CDR2 FQNEAQ (reference sequence). DNA of the CDR3: TGTGCCAGCAGCAAGGAAGGTTACTATGGCTACACCTTC. Its protein is CASSKEGYYGYTF.

The chain couples TRBV18 to TRBJ2-5, with D unclear. Trimming shortened V by 4 bases and J by 2 bases, and 8 bases separated the two germline ends. The germline V gene has CDR1 KGHSH and CDR2 LQKENI. The length of the CDR3 is 13 residues. For the CDR3, the DNA is TGTGCCAGCTCACTCAACGCTCAAGAGACCCAGTACTTC. The encoded protein is CASSLNAQETQYF.

This chain uses TRBV5-6 with TRBJ2-5; D perhaps matches TRBD2 (6 bases). The CDR3 has 14 residues. Germline V gene lookup returns CDR1 SGHDT and CDR2 YYEEEE. Trimming removed 4 bases from V and 4 bases from J, with 14 bases in between. CDR3 sequence (DNA): TGTGCCAGCAGCCGGGACTCTGAGGGAGAGACCCAGTACTTC. Its translation: CASSRDSEGETQYF.

J is TRBJ2-7 and V is TRBV6-5; D is uncertain. V lost 9 bases and J lost 2, with 17 bases in between. Germline CDR1 is MNHEY and CDR2 is SVGAGI. This CDR3 is 14 amino acids long. This chain's CDR3 is CASSFSVKAYEQYF. CDR3 DNA sequence: TGTGCCAGTTCATTCTCAGTAAAAGCCTACGAGCAGTACTTC.

The rearrangement uses TRBV7-9 and TRBJ2-5; D not certain. CDR3 length: 14 residues. The germline V gene has CDR1 SEHNR and CDR2 FQNEAQ (reference sequence). With 5 bases removed from V and 5 bases from J, the gap between germline ends came to 15 bases. CDR3 bases: TGTGCCAGCAGCCCGACTCTGTCGCAGGAGACCCAGTACTTC. Protein sequence: CASSPTLSQETQYF. Complete variable domain (other parts from reference TRBV7-9 and TRBJ2-5): DTGVSQNPRHKITKRGQNVTFRCDPISEHNRLYWYRQTLGQGPEFLTYFQNEAQLEKSRLLSDRFSAERPKGSFSTLEIQRTEQGDSAMYLCASSPTLSQETQYFGPGTRLLVL.

This chain joins TRBV7-3 and TRBJ2-5, with TRBD2 matching 12 bases. This CDR3 is built from 16 residues. V lost 6 bases, J lost 2 bases, and 7 bases stayed unmatched. Per germline, CDR1 SGHTA and CDR2 FQGTGA. CDR3 in amino acids: CASSRGLAGPQETQYF. In DNA form, the CDR3 reads TGTGCCAGCAGTCGCGGACTAGCGGGACCTCAAGAGACCCAGTACTTC.

This rearrangement joins TRBV28 to TRBJ2-3; unclear D gene. The CDR3 runs 12 residues. V was clipped by 5 bases and J by 2 bases, with 5 bases between them. CDR1 is MDHEN and CDR2 is SYDVKM in the germline V gene. The CDR3 coding sequence is TGTGCCAGCAGTCTCCTCACAGATACGCAGTATTTT. Amino acid sequence: CASSLLTDTQYF. The full variable domain, its missing parts supplied by reference TRBV28 and TRBJ2-3, is DVKVTQSSRYLVKRTGEKVFLECVQDMDHENMFWYRQDPGLGLRLIYFSYDVKMKEKGDIPEGYSVSREKKERFSLILESASTNQTSMYLCASSLLTDTQYFGPGTRLTVL.